This is a list of T cell receptor beta chains from one sample in a study of cytomegalovirus exposure and HLA in healthy donors. Using immunoSEQ multiplex PCR, the repertoire was profiled, and TCRdb retains in-frame clones only, with some absent. This table holds 150,000 or so clones, roughly 82% found once. The sequencing sample was made of PBMCs. These receptors were taken from a male donor in good health and CMV-seropositive. The CDR3 runs from the conserved cysteine through the conserved F or W. A D gene is named only where the DNA matches it firmly. Only some rows state a clone size, as once, few, many or a class for expanded clones.

v_gene	j_gene	abundance	d_gene	CDR3nt	CDR3aa
TRBV9	TRBJ2-5	.	.	TGTGCCAGCAGCCCCGGGTGGAGGATTGAAGAGACCCAGTACTTC	CASSPGWRIEETQYF
TRBV7-8	TRBJ2-2	once	.	TGTGCCAGCAGCTTACTGCAGGGGGGATACACCGGGGAGCTGTTTTTT	CASSLLQGGYTGELFF
TRBV7-7	TRBJ2-7	.	TRBD1	TGTGCCAGCAGCAACCGGGACAGATTACTTTGTCGCCCCTACGAGCAGTACTTC	CASSNRDRLLCRPYEQYF
TRBV28	TRBJ2-7	.	.	TGTGCCAGCAGTTTAGGTCAGTCGTACGAGCAGTACTTC	CASSLGQSYEQYF
TRBV29-1	TRBJ1-4	few	TRBD1	TGCAGCGCCGGGACAGGGGATGAAAAACTGTTTTTT	CSAGTGDEKLFF
TRBV5-4	TRBJ1-6	.	.	TGTGCCAGCAGCTTCCGCGATAATTCACCCCTCCACTTT	CASSFRDNSPLHF
TRBV21-1	TRBJ2-5	.	.	TGTGCCAACTCCACAGGGGGCGGGGGAGAGACCCAGTACTTC	CANSTGGGGETQYF
TRBV28	TRBJ1-1	.	TRBD1	TGTGCCAGCAGTTCCCTCCGGGACAGCCTTCAGTTT	CASSSLRDSLQF
TRBV30	TRBJ2-7	once	TRBD1	TGTGCCTGGAGGGGAGATACAGGGGGTGATAGCTACGGGCAGTACTTC	CAWRGDTGGDSYGQYF
TRBV6-6	TRBJ2-7	.	TRBD1	TGTGCCAGCAAGCCGCCGGGACAGTCCCCCTACGAGCAGTACTTC	CASKPPGQSPYEQYF
TRBV28	TRBJ1-2	.	TRBD1	TGTGCCAGCAGTTTACCTGGACAGGGAGTAATTCATGGCTACACCTTC	CASSLPGQGVIHGYTF
TRBV11-1	TRBJ1-2	.	.	TGTGCCAGCAGCCCGGGACAAAACTATGGCTACACCTTC	CASSPGQNYGYTF
TRBV15	TRBJ2-2	few	TRBD2	TGTGCCACCAGCAGAGAAAGCGGGAGGGCCGCCGGGGAGCTGTTTTTT	CATSRESGRAAGELFF
TRBV6-5	TRBJ2-5	once	TRBD1	TGTGCCAGCAGTTACACAACAGGGGTCCAAGAGACCCAGTACTTC	CASSYTTGVQETQYF
TRBV6-5	TRBJ1-1	.	.	TGTGCCAGCAGCTCCCGACTGGGGAACACTGAAGCTTTCTTT	CASSSRLGNTEAFF
TRBV2	TRBJ2-7	.	.	TGTGCCAGCAGTGAAAGACAGCCCTCCCTCTACGAGCAGTACTTC	CASSERQPSLYEQYF
TRBV13	TRBJ1-2	.	.	TGTGCCAGCAGCTGGGCCTCGTATTCGGGCTACACCTTC	CASSWASYSGYTF
TRBV6-6	TRBJ1-2	once	.	TGTGCCAGCAGTTACTATTCTGGCACAGGGAGGGCTGGCTACACCTTC	CASSYYSGTGRAGYTF
TRBV5-4	TRBJ2-6	.	.	TGTGCCAGCAGCTTGGTAAGGGGCTCTGGGGCCAACGGCCTGACTTTC	CASSLVRGSGANGLTF
TRBV7-6	TRBJ1-3	.	TRBD1	TGTGCCAGCAGCCCGAACCCGGGACAGGGAACAAACACCATATATTTT	CASSPNPGQGTNTIYF
TRBV4-2	TRBJ2-3	.	.	TGTGCCAGCAGCCAAGAGGGCCTTGGCGGCGGGTTCACAGATACGCAGTATTTT	CASSQEGLGGGFTDTQYF
TRBV5-6	TRBJ1-2	.	TRBD1	TGTGCCAGCAGCTTGGTGGGACAGGGATATGGCTACACCTTC	CASSLVGQGYGYTF
TRBV27	TRBJ2-7	few	TRBD1	TGTGCCAGCAGTTCCTTCGGGACAGCCTCCTACGAGCAGTACTTC	CASSSFGTASYEQYF
TRBV13	TRBJ2-3	.	TRBD1	TGTGCCAGCAGCTTCGGGACAGGGGGTAGGTTTACAGATACGCAGTATTTT	CASSFGTGGRFTDTQYF
TRBV19	TRBJ1-1	.	TRBD1	TGTGCCAGTACGCGGACAGGGGGCGCGGGCACTGAAGCTTTCTTT	CASTRTGGAGTEAFF
TRBV5-6	TRBJ2-2	.	.	TGTGCCAGCAGCCTGGGACATTTGGGCACCGGGGAGCTGTTTTTT	CASSLGHLGTGELFF
TRBV28	TRBJ1-1	.	.	TGTGCCAGCAACATGGGCTACAGGAAGACTAACACTGAAGCTTTCTTT	CASNMGYRKTNTEAFF
TRBV11-2	TRBJ2-5	.	TRBD1	TGTGCCAGCAGCCGGGGACAGGAAGAGACCCAGTACTTC	CASSRGQEETQYF
TRBV6-6	TRBJ2-7	.	TRBD2	TGTGCCAGCAGTTACTCCCCGGGGGGTCAGTACTTC	CASSYSPGGQYF